The T cell receptor (beta chain) under discussion was sequenced for a study of blood T cell repertoires in COVID-19. About the research overall: Acute and convalescent COVID-19 samples came from the United States, Italy and Spain. The analysed material was cDNA or gDNA that came from T cells, B-cell-depleted T cells, or PBMCs.

Original data processing: Estimation of nucleated cell counts was performed using reference gene primer amplification. TCRdb keeps only in-frame clones here, not all; method: immunoSEQ multiplex PCR. V and J calls and clone size come straight from that table; D and trimming were deduced from the DNA. The sample shows some 170,000 clones, approximately 86% of them seen only once. Germline V gene lookup returns CDR1 SGHTA and CDR2 FQGNSA. V lost 1 base, J lost 5 bases, and 12 bases lay in between. The CDR3 sequence is 15 residues long. The chain couples TRBV7-2 to TRBJ1-5; maybe TRBD1 (6 bases). This TCR was recovered from a woman aged 50 to 60 with acute or convalescent COVID-19. Material: peripheral blood. In DNA form, the CDR3 reads TGTGCCAGCAGCTTAGTGGCAGGGGCACATCAGCCCCAGCATTTT. As protein: CASSLVAGAHQPQHF.